This passage covers 26 T cell receptor beta chains from one sample sequenced in a study of shared clonotypes between healthy human individuals. TCRdb keeps only in-frame clones here, not all; method: immunoSEQ multiplex PCR. Of over 2 million clones in the sample, 90% to 95% were seen once. Sequences were obtained from naive CD4+ T cells sorted from blood. Subset noted: CD45RA+ positively selected. The source of these receptors is a man aged 18 to 29 in good health.

Note on this clone: This sample includes further DNA sequences coding for the same CDR3. The chain employs TRBV5-1 and TRBJ1-1; maybe TRBD1 (5 bases). CDR1 SGHRS and CDR2 YFSETQ come from the germline V gene. The V gene lost 0 bases and the J gene lost 1 base, with 7 bases spanning the gap. The CDR3 length is 14 residues. The CDR3 region is CASSLGGTNTEAFF. For the CDR3, the DNA is TGCGCCAGCAGCTTGGGGGGGACGAACACTGAAGCTTTCTTT.

This chain connects TRBV2 to TRBJ1-2, with a tentative D call TRBD1 (6 bases). With 5 bases removed from V and 3 bases from J, the gap between germline ends came to 10 bases. CDR3 size: 13 residues. Germline values: CDR1 SNHLY, CDR2 FYNNEI. The CDR3 sequence is CASSQGGDYGYTF. The CDR3 DNA sequence: TGTGCCAGCAGTCAAGGGGGTGACTATGGCTACACCTTC.

The chain is built from TRBV19 and TRBJ2-2; D not resolved. The V and J ends lost 5 bases and 8 bases respectively, with 18 bases between them. CDR3 length equals 15 residues. Germline CDR1 and CDR2: LNHDA and SQIVND (reference sequence). The CDR3 protein is CASSFGGGVPGELFF. The CDR3 DNA reads as TGTGCCAGTAGTTTCGGTGGTGGGGTTCCGGGGGAGCTGTTTTTT.

The rearrangement uses TRBV27 and TRBJ1-1; 7 nucleotides line up with TRBD1. Germline V gives CDR1 MNHEY, CDR2 SMNVEV (reference sequence). Trimming cost V 6 bases and J 5 bases; bases outside gene matches: 12. This CDR3 comprises 15 residues. The CDR3 region is CASRPFPRQGTEAFF. Written as DNA, the CDR3 is TGTGCCAGCAGACCATTTCCCCGACAGGGAACTGAAGCTTTCTTT.

This chain uses TRBV7-2 with TRBJ2-7; TRBD2 agrees at 11 bases. The J segment lost 2 bases and the V segment lost 4 bases, leaving 7 bases of the junction unmatched. CDR3 length: 16 residues. Germline V gene data show CDR1 as SGHTA and CDR2 as FQGNSA. The DNA of the CDR3 is TGTGCCAGCAGCTCCTCCCCGACTAGCGGGGCCTACGAGCAGTACTTC. It encodes CASSSSPTSGAYEQYF.

This rearrangement joins TRBV11-2 to TRBJ2-5; 8 bases line up with TRBD2. V lost 6 bases to trimming and J lost 4 bases; unmatched junction nucleotides: 13. Per germline, CDR1 SGHAT and CDR2 FQNNGV. CDR3 size: 16 residues. CDR3 bases: TGTGCCAGCAGTACCCCCGGGAGGGCCCAAGGAGAGACCCAGTACTTC. Amino acids: CASSTPGRAQGETQYF.

The DNA of the CDR3 is TGTGCCAGCTCTAAAGGGGGGGATATATCGGGCAATCAGCCCCAGCATTTT. Translated, it gives CASSKGGDISGNQPQHF. The chain employs TRBV18 and TRBJ1-5; D perhaps matches TRBD1 (6 bases). Trimming shortened V by 6 bases and J by 2 bases, and 20 bases separated the two germline ends. This CDR3 is 17 amino acids long. Looked up from germline, CDR1 is KGHSH and CDR2 is LQKENI. The whole variable domain, filled in from reference TRBV18 and TRBJ1-5, reads NAGVMQNPRHLVRRRGQEARLRCSPMKGHSHVYWYRQLPEEGLKFMVYLQKENIIDESGMPKERFSAEFPKEGPSILRIQQVVRGDSAAYFCASSKGGDISGNQPQHFGDGTRLSIL.

The gene calls are TRBV6-6 and TRBJ2-3; weak D call: TRBD2 (6 bases). Germline loops: CDR1 MNHNY, CDR2 SVGAGI (reference sequence). V was shortened by 4 bases and J by 2 bases, with 16 bases between the two germline ends. The CDR3 totals 16 residues. CDR3 region: CASSSPPGRNTDTQYF. Written as DNA, the CDR3 is TGTGCCAGCAGTTCCCCACCAGGGAGGAACACAGATACGCAGTATTTT.

The sample holds many counts of this clone. The V gene is TRBV5-4, the J gene TRBJ1-1; 9 positions match TRBD1. Germline lookup yields CDR1 SGHNT and CDR2 YYREEE (reference sequence). There are 13 residues in the CDR3. The V and J ends lost 6 bases and 5 bases, in that order; junction bases with no gene match: 5. The CDR3 region has the DNA TGTGCCAGCACCCGAGACAGGGGGACTGAAGCTTTCTTT. Encoded protein: CASTRDRGTEAFF.

The chain employs TRBV19 and TRBJ2-3, with D possibly being TRBD1 (6 bases). Trimming shortened V by 2 bases and J by 5 bases, and 14 bases separated the two germline ends. This CDR3 spans 15 amino acids. Germline CDR1 LNHDA, CDR2 SQIVND (reference sequence). The CDR3: CASSILSQGRDTQYF. The CDR3 nucleotides are TGTGCCAGTAGTATACTATCGCAGGGGAGAGATACGCAGTATTTT. The full variable domain, completed using reference TRBV19 and TRBJ2-3, is DGGITQSPKYLFRKEGQNVTLSCEQNLNHDAMYWYRQDPGQGLRLIYYSQIVNDFQKGDIAEGYSVSREKKESFPLTVTSAQKNPTAFYLCASSILSQGRDTQYFGPGTRLTVL.

The chain recombines TRBV6-5 with TRBJ1-2; D is undetermined. CDR1 MNHEY and CDR2 SVGAGI come from the germline V gene. The CDR3 loop spans 10 amino acids. Trimming cost V 6 bases and J 8 bases, with 7 bases left between them. CDR3: CASSNRGYTF. CDR3 sequence (DNA): TGTGCCAGCAGCAACCGGGGCTACACCTTC.

This clone was seen repeatedly, ten times or more. This chain uses TRBV29-1 with TRBJ1-2; the D gene is possibly TRBD1 (5 bases). V was cut by 6 bases and J by 2 bases, with 16 bases left in between. Germline V gene sequence: CDR1 SQVTM, CDR2 ANQGSEA. CDR3 size: 14 residues. In DNA form, the CDR3 reads TGCAGCGTGCTCTCCCCCGACAGCAACTATGGCTACACCTTC. This codes for CSVLSPDSNYGYTF.

The V and J genes are TRBV11-2 and TRBJ1-1; D remains ambiguous. Germline V lookup: CDR1 SGHAT, CDR2 FQNNGV. Between the trimmed V and J ends, which lost 8 bases and 1 base, there was a span of 11 bases. The CDR3 length is 13 residues. The CDR3 sequence is CASQTWENTEAFF. The DNA for the CDR3 is TGTGCCAGCCAGACGTGGGAGAACACTGAAGCTTTCTTT.

J is TRBJ2-1 and V is TRBV19; 7 bases map to TRBD1. The V and J ends lost 5 bases and 5 bases, in that order; junction bases with no gene match: 9. Germline CDR1 LNHDA, CDR2 SQIVND (reference sequence). The CDR3 loop spans 15 amino acids. The CDR3 spells CASSPRTGGNNEQFF. The CDR3 nucleotides are TGTGCCAGTAGTCCCAGGACAGGAGGAAACAATGAGCAGTTCTTC.

The chain joins TRBV5-4 to TRBJ1-2; D unresolved. CDR1 and CDR2 from the germline V gene are SGHNT and YYREEE (reference sequence). Deletions cut 3 bases from V and 5 bases from J, with 11 bases between. The CDR3 covers 13 residues. CDR3 sequence (DNA): TGTGCCAGCAGCTCCCTAGGCGTATATGGCTACACCTTC. This gives the protein CASSSLGVYGYTF.

This clone was seen a single time. The rearrangement joins TRBV6-5 to TRBJ1-3; D remains ambiguous. The CDR3 length is 16 residues. V shed 0 bases and J shed 0 bases, with 9 bases lying between them. Germline V lookup: CDR1 MNHEY, CDR2 SVGAGI. The CDR3 reads CASSYSDIRSGNTIYF. DNA of the CDR3: TGTGCCAGCAGTTACTCAGACATCCGCTCTGGAAACACCATATATTTT.

This clone has only one observation. The V gene is TRBV5-4, the J gene TRBJ2-5, with a possible D match to TRBD1 (7 bases). CDR3 length equals 16 residues. The germline gives CDR1 SGHNT, CDR2 YYREEE (reference sequence). Trimming took off 3 bases at V and 2 bases at J, with 17 bases between the two ends. CDR3 DNA: TGTGCCAGCAGCTCGGTGGGCAGGGGGGAACAAGAGACCCAGTACTTC. Translation gives CASSSVGRGEQETQYF.

The chain has TRBV4-3 and TRBJ2-5; D not certain. Germline V gene lookup returns CDR1 LGHNA and CDR2 YSLEER. The CDR3 spans 15 residues. Between the trimmed V and J ends, which lost 0 bases and 3 bases, there was a span of 11 bases. The CDR3 here is CASSQEGRLEETQYF. As DNA, the CDR3 is TGCGCCAGCAGCCAAGAAGGACGGCTGGAAGAGACCCAGTACTTC.

This chain uses TRBV10-1 with TRBJ1-6; tentative D call: TRBD1 (5 bases). Trimming removed 3 bases from V and 4 bases from J, with 10 bases in between. The CDR3 has 15 amino acids. Germline CDR1 and CDR2: WNHNN and SYGVQD (reference sequence). The CDR3 sequence: CASSEGSGYNSPLHF. CDR3 DNA sequence: TGCGCCAGCAGTGAAGGGTCAGGGTATAATTCACCCCTCCACTTT.

The chain is built from TRBV6-5 and TRBJ1-2; TRBD1 might be the D (6 bases). The CDR3 runs 15 residues. Germline V lookup: CDR1 MNHEY, CDR2 SVGAGI. The germline V and J ends were trimmed by 5 bases and 6 bases, with 19 bases remaining between them. In nucleotides, the CDR3 is TGTGCCAGCAGTCAACAGGGACGGTCCCCCCATGGCTACACCTTC. Amino acids: CASSQQGRSPHGYTF.

The rearrangement joins TRBV5-1 to TRBJ2-1; 12 positions match TRBD2. Trimming at V came to 0 bases and at J to 4 bases, leaving 5 bases not matched to a gene. The length of the CDR3 is 17 residues. Germline V gene lookup returns CDR1 SGHRS and CDR2 YFSETQ. The DNA of the CDR3 is TGCGCCAGCAGCTTGGGACTAGCGGGGGAGAAATACAATGAGCAGTTCTTC. Its translation: CASSLGLAGEKYNEQFF.

The J gene is TRBJ1-2, the V gene TRBV7-2; D not resolved. Trimming removed 6 bases at V and 2 bases at J, with 13 bases between. The CDR3 runs to 14 residues. CDR1 and CDR2 from the germline V gene are SGHTA and FQGNSA. Written as DNA, the CDR3 is TGTGCCAGCAGGGAGGGCAGTACAAACTATGGCTACACCTTC. As protein: CASREGSTNYGYTF.

The V call is TRBV10-3, the J call TRBJ1-1, with a possible D match to TRBD1 (6 bases). CDR1 and CDR2 (germline): ENHRY, SYGVKD. The V end was cut by 3 bases, the J end by 9 bases, with 8 bases between. The CDR3 runs to 11 residues. The CDR3 here is CAISEGGKAFF. DNA for the CDR3: TGTGCCATCAGTGAAGGGGGTAAAGCTTTCTTT.

The rearrangement uses TRBV6-6 and TRBJ2-7; D call uncertain. Germline V CDR1 and CDR2: MNHNY, SVGAGI (reference sequence). The CDR3 runs 16 residues. V was clipped by 0 bases and J by 2 bases, with 14 bases between them. The CDR3 protein is CASSYSPNSRTYEQYF. The CDR3 nucleotides read TGTGCCAGCAGTTACTCTCCAAACTCCAGGACCTACGAGCAGTACTTC.

This clone was seen once. This specimen includes other DNA sequences encoding the same CDR3. V is TRBV6-5 and J is TRBJ2-2, with TRBD1 identical over 11 bases. The CDR3 extends over 16 amino acids. The V gene's germline CDR1 is MNHEY and CDR2 SVGAGI. V lost 0 bases, J lost 4 bases, and 1 base stayed unmatched. CDR3 sequence (DNA): TGTGCCAGCAGTTACTCGGGGACAGGGGGCACCGGGGAGCTGTTTTTT. This encodes CASSYSGTGGTGELFF.

The rearrangement links TRBV28 to TRBJ2-1; D unresolved. The CDR3 length is 11 residues. The germline V and J ends were trimmed by 5 bases and 11 bases, with 10 bases remaining between them. Germline CDR1 is MDHEN and CDR2 is SYDVKM. The CDR3 reads CASSPDLKQFF. In DNA form, the CDR3 reads TGTGCCAGCAGTCCGGACCTCAAGCAGTTCTTC.